Shown below are 25 T cell receptor beta chains from a single sample sequenced in a study of blood T cell repertoires in COVID-19. Assay used: immunoSEQ multiplex PCR; TCRdb lists only in-frame clones, some missing. In the table there are tens of thousands of clones, about 86% of which are singletons. Sequences were obtained from peripheral blood. The receptors come from a human donor in a cohort sampled during active COVID-19.

The chain employs TRBV28 and TRBJ1-2; 7 positions agree with TRBD1. Germline V gives CDR1 MDHEN, CDR2 SYDVKM. The CDR3 spans 15 residues. J gave up 0 bases and V 6 bases, and 7 bases lay outside the gene matches. The CDR3 DNA reads TGTGCCAGCAGGATTGGGACAGCCTCTAACTATGGCTACACCTTC. This sequence encodes CASRIGTASNYGYTF.

J is TRBJ1-1 and V is TRBV4-1; D might be TRBD1 (6 bases). The V end was cut by 2 bases, the J end by 3 bases, with 13 bases between. CDR3 length: 15 residues. Germline V lookup: CDR1 MGHRA, CDR2 YSYEKL. In DNA, the CDR3 is TGCGCCAGCAGCCAAACCAGGGGTTCAGACACTGAAGCTTTCTTT. This gives the protein CASSQTRGSDTEAFF.

A few counts support this clone. This chain joins TRBV6-6 and TRBJ2-2; perhaps TRBD2 as D (5 bases). Trimming removed 6 bases at V and 0 bases at J, with 8 bases between. This CDR3 contains 14 residues. The germline V gene encodes CDR1 MNHNY and CDR2 SVGAGI (reference sequence). Here the CDR3 reads CASSHGTNTGELFF. The CDR3 DNA reads TGTGCCAGCAGCCACGGGACGAACACCGGGGAGCTGTTTTTT.

This chain joins TRBV7-8 and TRBJ2-7; 8 bases are shared with TRBD2. The germline CDR1 and CDR2 sequences are SGHVS and FQNEAQ. The CDR3 covers 15 residues. Trimming cost V 2 bases and J 4 bases; bases outside gene matches: 7. The CDR3 DNA reads TGTGCCAGCAGCTTATATTCACTAGCGGATTACGAGCAGTACTTC. Protein: CASSLYSLADYEQYF.

The chain recombines TRBV6-5 with TRBJ1-5, with 9 bases fitting TRBD1. CDR3 length: 15 residues. V shed 6 bases, J shed 1 base, and the junction held 4 bases outside the gene matches. Germline assignment: CDR1 MNHEY and CDR2 SVGAGI. In DNA, the CDR3 is TGTGCCAGCAGCTACAGGGGGCGAAGCAATCAGCCCCAGCATTTT. Protein: CASSYRGRSNQPQHF.

This clone was seen only a few times. The genes are TRBV7-9 and TRBJ2-7; TRBD2 matches at 10 bases. CDR1 is SEHNR, CDR2 FQNEAQ, per germline (reference sequence). The trim removed 5 bases at V and 3 bases at J, leaving 10 bases unmatched. The CDR3 runs to 16 residues. CDR3 residues: CASSGTPSGGRYEQYF. In DNA form, the CDR3 reads TGTGCCAGCAGCGGGACCCCTAGCGGGGGACGCTACGAGCAGTACTTC.

The chain has TRBV27 and TRBJ2-2; perhaps TRBD2 as D (6 bases). This CDR3 comprises 15 residues. CDR1 MNHEY and CDR2 SMNVEV come from the germline V gene (reference sequence). The germline V and J ends were trimmed by 2 bases and 0 bases, with 7 bases remaining between them. The CDR3 loop is CASSLGTPNTGELFF. The CDR3 DNA reads TGTGCCAGCAGTTTAGGGACTCCGAACACCGGGGAGCTGTTTTTT.

CDR3 coding DNA: TGTGCCAGCTCACCTTTCCGGGACAGCTCCTACGAGCAGTACTTC. It translates to CASSPFRDSSYEQYF. The chain joins TRBV18 to TRBJ2-7, with 7 bases matching TRBD1. Germline trimming cut 3 bases from V and 0 bases from J; bases unmatched to any gene: 5. The CDR3 sequence is 15 residues long. Germline lookup yields CDR1 KGHSH and CDR2 LQKENI. The variable domain in full, with the rest retrieved from reference TRBV18 and TRBJ2-7, is NAGVMQNPRHLVRRRGQEARLRCSPMKGHSHVYWYRQLPEEGLKFMVYLQKENIIDESGMPKERFSAEFPKEGPSILRIQQVVRGDSAAYFCASSPFRDSSYEQYFGPGTRLTVT.

This sequence joins TRBV11-3 and TRBJ2-7; 9 bases line up with TRBD2. The CDR3 covers 15 residues. The germline gives CDR1 SGHNT, CDR2 YENEEA. The trim removed 1 base at V and 6 bases at J, leaving 7 bases unmatched. The CDR3 DNA follows: TGTGCCAGCAGCTTAGTCCGCGGGGGGGCCGGCGAGCAGTACTTC. Protein product: CASSLVRGGAGEQYF.

The rearrangement links TRBV6-5 to TRBJ1-2; D is unclear. CDR3 length equals 14 residues. Germline assignment: CDR1 MNHEY and CDR2 SVGAGI. Trimming took off 2 bases at V and 5 bases at J, with 12 bases between the two ends. CDR3 coding DNA: TGTGCCAGCAGTTACGGAGGCGATGCGTATGGCTACACCTTC. Protein: CASSYGGDAYGYTF.

The V call is TRBV24-1, the J call TRBJ1-5; a weak D match, TRBD1 (5 bases). Germline CDR1 reads KGHDR; CDR2 reads SFDVKD. The CDR3 totals 15 residues. The V end was cut by 9 bases, the J end by 5 bases, with 19 bases between. The CDR3 region is CATQASGAWDQPQHF. DNA for the CDR3: TGTGCCACCCAGGCCAGCGGGGCTTGGGATCAGCCCCAGCATTTT.

V is TRBV13 and J is TRBJ2-7, with TRBD1 identical over 9 bases. The CDR3 extends over 14 amino acids. The germline CDR1 and CDR2 sequences are PRHDT and FYEKMQ (reference sequence). V lost 6 bases and J lost 4; bases outside the gene matches: 7. CDR3 coding DNA: TGTGCCAGCAGGCCATACAGGGGGCAGTACGAGCAGTACTTC. Translated, it gives CASRPYRGQYEQYF. Together with reference TRBV13 and TRBJ2-7, the CDR3 gives the full variable domain: AAGVIQSPRHLIKEKRETATLKCYPIPRHDTVYWYQQGPGQDPQFLISFYEKMQSDKGSIPDRFSAQQFSDYHSELNMSSLELGDSALYFCASRPYRGQYEQYFGPGTRLTVT.

This rearrangement joins TRBV12-3 or TRBV12-4 to TRBJ2-2; D is perhaps TRBD1 (5 bases). V was trimmed by 6 bases and J by 6 bases, leaving 11 bases between them. The CDR3 contains 13 residues. The CDR3 DNA is TGTGCCAGCAGCCCGATAGGGGCCGGGGAGCTGTTTTTT. It translates to CASSPIGAGELFF.

The CDR3 sequence is CASTRDFQETQYF. CDR3 sequence (DNA): TGTGCCAGCACCAGGGACTTTCAAGAGACCCAGTACTTC. The V call is TRBV2, the J call TRBJ2-5; D is possibly TRBD2 (6 bases). This CDR3 contains 13 residues. V was clipped by 7 bases and J by 2 bases, with 11 bases between them. Germline-derived CDR1 and CDR2 are SNHLY and FYNNEI. Full variable domain (missing parts from reference TRBV2 and TRBJ2-5): EPEVTQTPSHQVTQMGQEVILRCVPISNHLYFYWYRQILGQKVEFLVSFYNNEISEKSEIFDDQFSVERPDGSNFTLKIRSTKLEDSAMYFCASTRDFQETQYFGPGTRLLVL.

The chain recombines TRBV6-2 or TRBV6-3 with TRBJ2-5; tentatively, D is TRBD1 (6 bases). The CDR3 spans 16 residues. Between the trimmed V and J ends, which lost 4 bases and 0 bases, there was a span of 15 bases. Per the germline V gene, CDR1 is MNHEY and CDR2 is SVGEGT. The CDR3 region is CASSFRTDMYQETQYF. CDR3 DNA: TGTGCCAGCAGTTTTCGGACAGATATGTACCAAGAGACCCAGTACTTC.

J is TRBJ1-5 and V is TRBV6-5; D uncertain. CDR1 is MNHEY and CDR2 is SVGAGI in the germline V gene. V was trimmed by 4 bases and J by 7 bases, leaving 14 bases between them. The CDR3 consists of 14 residues. In DNA, the CDR3 is TGTGCCAGCAGTTTATTGTTGCTGGGCCAGCCCCAGCATTTT. Its protein is CASSLLLLGQPQHF.

The chain is built from TRBV10-3 and TRBJ1-1; D is uncertain. The V gene's germline CDR1 is ENHRY and CDR2 SYGVKD. This CDR3 is 11 amino acids long. V lost 2 bases and J 7 bases, leaving 5 bases between the germline ends. CDR3 sequence (DNA): TGTGCCATCAGTGAGGGCAGTGAAGCTTTCTTT. This codes for CAISEGSEAFF.

The chain joins TRBV19 to TRBJ2-7; 9 bases are shared with TRBD1. The V gene's germline CDR1 is LNHDA and CDR2 SQIVND (reference sequence). After removal of 2 bases from V and 4 bases from J, the junction contained 3 bases not matched to a gene. The CDR3 covers 14 residues. CDR3 loop: CASSITGGEYEQYF. CDR3 in DNA: TGTGCCAGTAGTATAACAGGGGGCGAATACGAGCAGTACTTC.

The V call is TRBV4-1, the J call TRBJ2-1, with 9 bases fitting TRBD1. There are 14 residues in the CDR3. CDR1 and CDR2 from the germline V gene are MGHRA and YSYEKL. The J segment lost 5 bases and the V segment lost 3 bases, leaving 2 bases of the junction unmatched. CDR3 region: CASSQGDRDNEQFF. As DNA, the CDR3 is TGCGCCAGCAGCCAGGGGGACAGGGACAATGAGCAGTTCTTC.

This chain joins TRBV5-4 and TRBJ1-1, with D possibly being TRBD1 (6 bases). This CDR3 is 14 amino acids long. Between the trimmed V and J ends, which lost 2 bases and 7 bases, there was a span of 15 bases. Germline CDR1 SGHNT, CDR2 YYREEE (reference sequence). CDR3 bases: TGTGCCAGCAGCTTTCTTCCGGGGACAATTGAAGCTTTCTTT. It encodes CASSFLPGTIEAFF.

The chain uses TRBV7-9 and TRBJ1-1; possible D gene TRBD1, 6 bases. V lost 6 bases and J lost 4, with 15 bases in between. CDR1 SEHNR and CDR2 FQNEAQ come from the germline V gene (reference sequence). This CDR3 has 14 amino acids. CDR3 DNA sequence: TGTGCCAGCAGTTCGACAGGTTTAGGCACTGAAGCTTTCTTT. Translated: CASSSTGLGTEAFF. The full variable domain, with the rest looked up from reference TRBV7-9 and TRBJ1-1, is DTGVSQNPRHKITKRGQNVTFRCDPISEHNRLYWYRQTLGQGPEFLTYFQNEAQLEKSRLLSDRFSAERPKGSFSTLEIQRTEQGDSAMYLCASSSTGLGTEAFFGQGTRLTVV.

The chain recombines TRBV6-6 with TRBJ2-5; D remains ambiguous. Trimming left V 7 bases short and J 1 base short, with 10 bases between. The CDR3 totals 13 residues. The germline V gene has CDR1 MNHNY and CDR2 SVGAGI (reference sequence). This CDR3 reads CASKLGSQETQYF. The CDR3 DNA reads as TGTGCCAGCAAATTGGGCAGCCAAGAGACCCAGTACTTC.

The chain's CDR3 is CASSEYPQPQHF. In DNA, the CDR3 is TGTGCCAGCAGTGAATATCCTCAGCCCCAGCATTTT. This chain joins TRBV6-1 and TRBJ1-5; D not certain. The CDR3 spans 12 residues. Trimming pared 2 bases from V and 6 bases from J, leaving 5 bases between. CDR1 is MNHNS and CDR2 is SASEGT in the germline V gene.

The rearrangement uses TRBV21-1 and TRBJ2-3; the table's TRBD2 call for D was not verified on the DNA. TRBV21-1 is a recognized pseudogene. This CDR3 comprises 18 residues. CDR3 protein: CASSNRGGSGGITDTQYF. CDR3 nucleotide sequence: TGTGCCAGCAGCAATCGAGGAGGTAGCGGGGGGATCACAGATACGCAGTATTTT.

This rearrangement joins TRBV6-2 or TRBV6-3 to TRBJ2-6; D unresolved. V lost 6 bases and J lost 1, with 10 bases in between. This CDR3 has 15 residues. Germline V gene sequence: CDR1 MNHEY, CDR2 SVGEGT. The CDR3 loop is CASSPARSGANVLTF. The CDR3 DNA reads as TGTGCCAGCAGCCCCGCGAGGTCTGGGGCCAACGTCCTGACTTTC.